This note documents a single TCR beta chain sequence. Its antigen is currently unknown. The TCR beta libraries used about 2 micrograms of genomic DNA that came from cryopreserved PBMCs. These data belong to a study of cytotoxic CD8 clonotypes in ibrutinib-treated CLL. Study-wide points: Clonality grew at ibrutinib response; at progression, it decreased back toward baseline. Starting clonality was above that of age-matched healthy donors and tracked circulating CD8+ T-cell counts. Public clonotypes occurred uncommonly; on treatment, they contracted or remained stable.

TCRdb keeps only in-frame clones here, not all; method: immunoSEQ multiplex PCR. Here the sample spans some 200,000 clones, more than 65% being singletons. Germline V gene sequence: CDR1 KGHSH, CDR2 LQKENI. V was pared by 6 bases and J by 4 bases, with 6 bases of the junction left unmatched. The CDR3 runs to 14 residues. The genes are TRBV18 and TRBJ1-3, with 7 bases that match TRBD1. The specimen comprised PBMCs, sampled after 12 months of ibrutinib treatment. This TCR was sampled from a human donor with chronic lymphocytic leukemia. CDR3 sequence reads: CASSLTGYGNTIYF. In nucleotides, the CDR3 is TGTGCCAGCTCCTTGACAGGGTACGGAAACACCATATATTTT.